This T cell receptor beta chain originates from a study of blood T cell repertoires in COVID-19. Background on the study: Italy, Spain and the United States were the sources of the convalescent and acute COVID-19 samples.

CDR1 SGDLS and CDR2 YYNGEE come from the germline V gene. The CDR3 is 15 residues long. V gave up 1 base and J gave up 0 bases, with 9 bases separating them. Clones were sequenced by immunoSEQ multiplex PCR, and TCRdb holds only the in-frame ones, with some missing. The sample has roughly 100,000 clones, 82% seen once; the top ten hold 4.8%. The chain joins TRBV9 to TRBJ2-3; maybe TRBD2 (5 bases). The TCR originated in a man between 60 and 75 years old with acute or convalescent COVID-19. The sample taken for sequencing was peripheral blood. CDR3 sequence reads: CASSVQRISTDTQYF. In DNA form, the CDR3 reads TGTGCCAGCAGCGTACAGCGGATTAGCACAGATACGCAGTATTTT.